The 10 T cell receptor beta chains listed next were all sequenced from one sample in a study of CD8+CD57+ T cells in acquired aplastic anemia. It was genomic DNA that served as the template for profiling TCR beta VDJ and CDR3. TCRdb redid the calling of the reads with MiXCR, one entry per CDR3 protein. This repertoire shows about 180,000 distinct CDR3 sequences, less than 50% found once; its top ten account for roughly 13%. In patients chosen for sequencing, flow cytometry had shown CD8+CD57+ cell expansion. Sequencing was performed on sorted CD4+, CD8+, or CD8+CD57+ T cells (not recorded which) from PBMCs. All receptors derive from a human donor with aplastic anemia.

This clonotype has more than one count but fewer than ten. The chain links TRBV25-1 to TRBJ1-5; 9 nucleotides agree with TRBD1. J lost 1 base, V lost 3 bases, and 13 bases had no gene match. CDR3 length: 19 amino acids. Germline CDR1 MGHDK, CDR2 SYGVNS. The CDR3 sequence is CASSDSGTGTLGSNQPQHF. CDR3 DNA sequence: TGTGCCAGCAGTGATTCCGGGACAGGGACTCTCGGGAGCAATCAGCCCCAGCATTTT.

The rearrangement uses TRBV7-2 and TRBJ1-4, with 9 bases matching TRBD1. V was clipped by 6 bases and J by 10 bases; unmatched bases: 3. From germline, CDR1 is SGHTA and CDR2 FQGNSA. The CDR3 sequence is 12 residues long. CDR3 bases: TGTGCCAGCAGATCGACAGGGGGAAAACTGTTTTTT. Protein: CASRSTGGKLFF.

The sample holds a few counts of this clonotype. This sequence joins TRBV24-1 and TRBJ2-2; either TRBD1 or TRBD2 may supply D (5 bases each). Germline lookup yields CDR1 KGHDR and CDR2 SFDVKD. V lost 2 bases and J lost 9, with 12 bases in between. This CDR3 has 14 amino acids. This chain's CDR3 is CATSDSSEGWELFF. The DNA of the CDR3 is TGTGCCACCAGTGATTCGAGCGAGGGGTGGGAGCTGTTTTTT.

This clonotype is a singleton in its sample. The chain is built from TRBV15 and TRBJ1-1; 8 bases align to TRBD1. This CDR3 comprises 15 residues. The germline CDR1 and CDR2 sequences are LNHNV and YYDKDF (reference sequence). V was clipped by 5 bases and J by 2 bases; unmatched bases: 7. CDR3 nucleotide sequence: TGTGCCACCAGCGACAGGGGCAACCCAAACACTGAAGCTTTCTTT. Encoded protein: CATSDRGNPNTEAFF.

This clonotype was recorded at least ten times. Sequence at one end of the junction differs from germline and may be a read error. The chain uses TRBV6-1 and TRBJ2-7; D unclear. This CDR3 spans 9 amino acids. CDR1 MNHNS and CDR2 SASEGT come from the germline V gene. The DNA for the CDR3 is TGTGCCAGCATCGGTTCAGTAGGATTC. Its translation: CASIGSVGF.

V and J are TRBV10-3 and TRBJ2-7; TRBD1 aligns across 9 bases. V dropped 5 bases and J dropped 4; count of bases not matched to a gene: 6. The CDR3 loop spans 14 amino acids. CDR1 and CDR2 (germline): ENHRY, SYGVKD. This CDR3 is CAISFGQGPYEQYF. The CDR3 nucleotides read TGTGCCATCAGTTTCGGACAGGGGCCTTACGAGCAGTACTTC.

To note about this clonotype: A much larger clone lies one base from this, so it may be a read error. The J gene is TRBJ1-5, the V gene TRBV6-1, with a possible D match to TRBD1 (6 bases). This CDR3 is 12 amino acids long. Per germline, CDR1 MNHNS and CDR2 SASEGT. The CDR3 DNA reads TGTGCCGGCAGGGACACTAATCAGCCCCAGCATTTT. Residues: CAGRDTNQPQHF.

The sample holds many counts of this clonotype. CDR3 in amino acids: CASSQMRGSETQYF. Here the CDR3 DNA reads TGTGCCAGCAGCCAAATGCGGGGCTCAGAGACCCAGTACTTC. This rearrangement joins TRBV3-1 to TRBJ2-5, with a tentative D call TRBD2 (6 bases). Germline CDR1 reads LGHDT; CDR2 reads YNNKEL (reference sequence). This CDR3 comprises 14 residues. Trimming left V 2 bases short and J 4 bases short, with 11 bases between.

The chain couples TRBV29-1 to TRBJ2-7; 9 positions agree with TRBD1. Trimming at V came to 6 bases and at J to 3 bases, leaving 15 bases not matched to a gene. Germline V gene lookup returns CDR1 SQVTM and CDR2 ANQGSEA. The CDR3 runs 16 residues. DNA for the CDR3: TGCAGCGTCGACCCGGGACAGGGAAAAGTTGTCTACGAGCAGTACTTC. Translation gives CSVDPGQGKVVYEQYF.

In its sample, this clonotype was seen a few times. The rearrangement joins TRBV20-1 to TRBJ1-6; D gene uncertain. Germline V CDR1 and CDR2: DFQATT, SNEGSKA (reference sequence). There are 15 residues in the CDR3. The germline V and J ends were trimmed by 0 bases and 9 bases, with 15 bases remaining between them. CDR3 region: CSARDFGPYGSPLHF. CDR3 sequence (DNA): TGCAGTGCTAGAGATTTCGGGCCCTATGGTTCACCCCTCCACTTT.